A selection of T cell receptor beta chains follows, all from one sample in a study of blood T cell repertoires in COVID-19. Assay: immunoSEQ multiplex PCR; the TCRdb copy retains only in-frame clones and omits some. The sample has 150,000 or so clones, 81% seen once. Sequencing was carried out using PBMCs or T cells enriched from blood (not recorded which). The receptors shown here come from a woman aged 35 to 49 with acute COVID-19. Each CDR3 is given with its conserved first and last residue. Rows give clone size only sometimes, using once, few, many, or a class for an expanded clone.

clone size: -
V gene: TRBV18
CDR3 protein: CASSRVGGESYNEQFF

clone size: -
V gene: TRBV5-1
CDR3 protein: CASSPNGVPGTEAFF

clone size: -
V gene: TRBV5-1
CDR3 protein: CASSLDGTFSGNTIYF

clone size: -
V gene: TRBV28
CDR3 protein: CASKTTGAEGLGQPQHF

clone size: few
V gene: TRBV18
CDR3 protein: CASSPGIGQGGEAFF

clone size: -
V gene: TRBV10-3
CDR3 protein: CAIGRTSGVGETQYF

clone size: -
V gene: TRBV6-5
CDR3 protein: CASSPRQERQAFF

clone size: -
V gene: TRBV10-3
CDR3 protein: CAISPSAGETGELFF

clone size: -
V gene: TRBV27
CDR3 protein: CASSLSGQTFPSSYNSPLHF

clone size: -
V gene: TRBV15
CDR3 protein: CATSRDLRETQYF

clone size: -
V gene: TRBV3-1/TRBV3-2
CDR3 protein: CASSPLPGQGGEQFF

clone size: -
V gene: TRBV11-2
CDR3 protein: CASSLDGAGGGETQYF

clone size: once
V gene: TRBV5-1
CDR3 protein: CASSTGGTGELFF

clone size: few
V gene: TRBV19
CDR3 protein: CASSIDYRVNTDTQYF

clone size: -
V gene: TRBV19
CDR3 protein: CASTATGGSYEQYF

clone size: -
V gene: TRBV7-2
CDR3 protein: CASSSQLPAHTTDTQYF

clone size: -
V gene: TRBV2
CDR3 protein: CASSRDRVNTEAFF

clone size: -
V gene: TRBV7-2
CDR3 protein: CASSLGRGHFGELFF

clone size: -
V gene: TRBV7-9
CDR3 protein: CASSPDRGHQPQHF

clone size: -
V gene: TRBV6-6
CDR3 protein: CASRLREEHYGYTF

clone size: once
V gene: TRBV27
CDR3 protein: CASSLIPGFTEAFF

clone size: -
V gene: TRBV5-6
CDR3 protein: CASITGVVGDEQFF

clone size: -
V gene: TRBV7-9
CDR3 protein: CASRGGAAAYTF

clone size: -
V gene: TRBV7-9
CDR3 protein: CASSLAARGTYEQYF

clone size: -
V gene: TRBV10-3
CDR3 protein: CAISEYAPGNEQFF

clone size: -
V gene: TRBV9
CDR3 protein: CASSSLVYGANVLTF

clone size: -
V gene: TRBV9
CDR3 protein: CASSPSLGSYNEQFF

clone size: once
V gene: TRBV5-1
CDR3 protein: CASSERTGDPFQPQHF

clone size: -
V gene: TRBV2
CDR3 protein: CASIHTGLRDGELFF

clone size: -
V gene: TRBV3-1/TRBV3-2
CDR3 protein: CASSQDGTANVLTF

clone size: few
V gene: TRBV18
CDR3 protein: CASSLEGHGYTF

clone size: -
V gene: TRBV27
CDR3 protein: CASSLLDRGRTEKLFF

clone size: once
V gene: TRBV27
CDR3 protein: CASSSRTASKNEQFF

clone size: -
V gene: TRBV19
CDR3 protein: CASSQIGGAEIKTQYF

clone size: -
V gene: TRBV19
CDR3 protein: CASSTGQGTEAFF

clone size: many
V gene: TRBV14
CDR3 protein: CASSQQLAATDTQYF

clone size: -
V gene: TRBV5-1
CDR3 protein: CASSSSLGQGRETQYF

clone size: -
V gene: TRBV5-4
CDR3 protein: CASSFVGAAEAFF

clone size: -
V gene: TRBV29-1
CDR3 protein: CSVHPGLAGAFNEQFF

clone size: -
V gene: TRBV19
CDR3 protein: CASSRDSNYGYTF

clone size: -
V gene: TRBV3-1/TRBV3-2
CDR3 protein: CASSPWGQGYNSPLHF

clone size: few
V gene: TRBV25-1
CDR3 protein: CASSDLAGGPYNEQFF

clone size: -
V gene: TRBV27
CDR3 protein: CASSLWASGNRVDTQYF

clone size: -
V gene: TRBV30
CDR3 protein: CAWSVGVDEQFF

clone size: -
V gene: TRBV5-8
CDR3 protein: CASSSGLGNQPQHF